What follows is one T cell receptor (beta chain) and its context. The CDR3 contains 14 residues. The V gene end was trimmed by 5 bases and the J gene end by 1 base; junction bases not matched to a gene: 3. CDR1 is LNHDA and CDR2 is SQIVND in the germline V gene (reference sequence). Per the authors' pipeline: Estimation of nucleated cell counts was performed using reference gene primer amplification. Some clones are missing from TCRdb's copy, which holds only in-frame ones; the method was immunoSEQ multiplex PCR. V and J calls plus clone size are reproduced from that table; the DNA served to infer D and trimming. The table records approximately 74,000 clones, 60% to 85% of them present only once. The data were taken from a study of blood T cell repertoires in COVID-19. On the study more broadly: Some COVID-19 samples were acute and others convalescent; all came from the United States, Italy and Spain. T cells, B-cell-depleted T cells, or PBMCs supplied cDNA or gDNA.

The sequenced sample consisted of peripheral blood. This clonotype was sampled from a man in his 60s with acute or convalescent COVID-19. The rearrangement joins TRBV19 to TRBJ2-5; the match to TRBD2 covers 8 bases. CDR3 nucleotides: TGTGCCAGTAGTCCTCGGGGGGGCCAAGAGACCCAGTACTTC. Translation: CASSPRGGQETQYF.